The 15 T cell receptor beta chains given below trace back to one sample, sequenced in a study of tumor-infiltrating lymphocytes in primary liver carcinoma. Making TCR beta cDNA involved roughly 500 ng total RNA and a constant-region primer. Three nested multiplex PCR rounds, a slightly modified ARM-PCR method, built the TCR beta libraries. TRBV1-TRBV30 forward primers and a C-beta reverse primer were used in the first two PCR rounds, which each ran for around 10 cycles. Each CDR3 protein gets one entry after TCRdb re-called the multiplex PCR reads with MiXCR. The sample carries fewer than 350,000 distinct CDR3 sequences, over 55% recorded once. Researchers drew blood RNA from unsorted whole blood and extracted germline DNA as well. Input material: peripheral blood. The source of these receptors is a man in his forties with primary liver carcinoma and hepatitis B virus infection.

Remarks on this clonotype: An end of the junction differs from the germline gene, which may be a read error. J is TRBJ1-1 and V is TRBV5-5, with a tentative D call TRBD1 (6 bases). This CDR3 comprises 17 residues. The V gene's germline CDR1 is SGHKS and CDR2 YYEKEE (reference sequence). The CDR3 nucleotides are TGTGCCAGCAGTCAGATTTCCTCCGGGACACGCAACACTGATGCTTTCTTT. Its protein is CASSQISSGTRNTDAFF.

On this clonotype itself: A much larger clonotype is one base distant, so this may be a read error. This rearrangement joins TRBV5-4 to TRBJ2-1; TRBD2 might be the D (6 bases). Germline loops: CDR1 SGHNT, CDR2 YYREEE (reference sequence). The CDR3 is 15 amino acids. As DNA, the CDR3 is TGTGCCAGCAGCTTGGCGGGGGTTTCCTACAATGAGCGGTTCTTC. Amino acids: CASSLAGVSYNERFF.

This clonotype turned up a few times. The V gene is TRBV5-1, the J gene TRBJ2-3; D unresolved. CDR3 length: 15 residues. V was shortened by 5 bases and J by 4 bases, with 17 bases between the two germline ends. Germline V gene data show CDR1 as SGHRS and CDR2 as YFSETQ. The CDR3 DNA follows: TGCGCCAGCAGTGCCCGGGTGGCCGCCGCAGATACGCAGTATTTT. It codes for CASSARVAAADTQYF.

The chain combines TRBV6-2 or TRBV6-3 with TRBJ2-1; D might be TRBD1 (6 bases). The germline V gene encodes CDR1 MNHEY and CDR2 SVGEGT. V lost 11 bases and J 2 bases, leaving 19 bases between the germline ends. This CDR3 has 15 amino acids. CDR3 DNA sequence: TGTGCCCGCATCGAACAGGGTTCTACCTACAATGAGCAGTTCTTC. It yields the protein CARIEQGSTYNEQFF.

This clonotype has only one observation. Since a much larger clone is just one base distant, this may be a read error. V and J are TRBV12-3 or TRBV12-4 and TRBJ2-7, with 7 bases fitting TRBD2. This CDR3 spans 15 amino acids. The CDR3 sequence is CVSSFGASGSYEQYF. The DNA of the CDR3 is TGTGTCAGCAGTTTCGGGGCTAGCGGCTCCTACGAGCAGTACTTC.

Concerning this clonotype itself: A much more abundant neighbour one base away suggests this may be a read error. The CDR3 DNA follows: TGTGTCAGCAGCCAAGTCTCGACAGGGCCACACACCGGGGAGCTGTTTTTT. It translates to CVSSQVSTGPHTGELFF. The rearrangement links TRBV4-2 to TRBJ2-2; 7 bases are shared with TRBD1. The CDR3 sequence is 17 residues long. The germline gives CDR1 LGHNA, CDR2 YNFKEQ.

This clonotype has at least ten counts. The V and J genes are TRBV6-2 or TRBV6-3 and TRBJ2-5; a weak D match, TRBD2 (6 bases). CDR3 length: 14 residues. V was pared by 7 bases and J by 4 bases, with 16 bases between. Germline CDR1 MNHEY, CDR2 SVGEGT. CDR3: CASTKGRQGETQYF. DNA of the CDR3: TGTGCCAGCACCAAGGGGAGGCAGGGAGAGACCCAGTACTTC.

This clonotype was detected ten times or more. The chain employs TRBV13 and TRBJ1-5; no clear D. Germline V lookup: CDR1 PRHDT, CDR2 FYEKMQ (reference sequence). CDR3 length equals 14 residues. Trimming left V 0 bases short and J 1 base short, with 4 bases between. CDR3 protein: CASSLGGSNQPQHF. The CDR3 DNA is TGTGCCAGCAGCTTAGGTGGAAGCAATCAGCCCCAGCATTTT.

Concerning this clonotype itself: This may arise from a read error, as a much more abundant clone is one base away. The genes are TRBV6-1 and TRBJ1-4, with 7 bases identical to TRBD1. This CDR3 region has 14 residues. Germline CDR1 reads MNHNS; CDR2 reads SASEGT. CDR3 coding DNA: TGTGCCAGCAGTGAACTGACAGGGAATGAAAAACTGTCTTTT. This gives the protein CASSELTGNEKLSF.

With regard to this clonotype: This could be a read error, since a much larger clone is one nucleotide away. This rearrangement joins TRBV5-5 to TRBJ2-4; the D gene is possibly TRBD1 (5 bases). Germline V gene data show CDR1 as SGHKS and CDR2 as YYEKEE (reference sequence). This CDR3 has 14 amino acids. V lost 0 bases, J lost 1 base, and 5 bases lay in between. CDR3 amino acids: CASSLDRAKNIQYF. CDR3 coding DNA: TGTGCCAGCAGCTTGGACAGGGCCAAAAACATTCAGTACTTC.

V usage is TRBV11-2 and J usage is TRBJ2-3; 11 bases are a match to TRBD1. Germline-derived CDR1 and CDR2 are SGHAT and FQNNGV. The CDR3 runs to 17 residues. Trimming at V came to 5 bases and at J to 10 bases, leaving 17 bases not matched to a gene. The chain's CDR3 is CASSILGGQGAISSQYF. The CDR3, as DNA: TGTGCCAGCAGCATCCTTGGAGGACAGGGGGCGATCAGTTCGCAGTATTTT.

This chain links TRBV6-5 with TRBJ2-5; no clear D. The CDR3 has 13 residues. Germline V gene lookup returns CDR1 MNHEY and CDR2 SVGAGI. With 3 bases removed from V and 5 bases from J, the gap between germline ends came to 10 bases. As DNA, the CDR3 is TGTGCCAGCAGTTATGGGCTGTTGGAGACCCAGTACTTC. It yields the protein CASSYGLLETQYF.

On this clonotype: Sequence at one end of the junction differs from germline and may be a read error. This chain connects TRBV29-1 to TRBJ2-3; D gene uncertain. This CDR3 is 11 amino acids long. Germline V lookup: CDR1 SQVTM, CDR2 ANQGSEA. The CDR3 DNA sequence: TGCGGCGCGCAATACGCAGATACGCAGTACTTT. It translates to CGAQYADTQYF.

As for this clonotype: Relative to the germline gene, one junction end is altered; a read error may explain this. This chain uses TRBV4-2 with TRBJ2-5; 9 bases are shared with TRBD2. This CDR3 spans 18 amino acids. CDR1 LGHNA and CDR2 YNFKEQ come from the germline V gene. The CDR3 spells CVSSLTTGGRAGSETQYF. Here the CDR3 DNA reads TGTGTCAGCAGCCTAACGACTGGCGGGAGGGCCGGCTCGGAGACCCAATACTTC.

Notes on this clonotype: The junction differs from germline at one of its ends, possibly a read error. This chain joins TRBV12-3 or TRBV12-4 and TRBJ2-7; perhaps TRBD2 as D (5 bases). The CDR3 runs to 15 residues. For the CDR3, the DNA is TGTGCCAGCAGTTCAACCCTTAGCGCTACCTACGAGCGGTACTTC. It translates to CASSSTLSATYERYF.